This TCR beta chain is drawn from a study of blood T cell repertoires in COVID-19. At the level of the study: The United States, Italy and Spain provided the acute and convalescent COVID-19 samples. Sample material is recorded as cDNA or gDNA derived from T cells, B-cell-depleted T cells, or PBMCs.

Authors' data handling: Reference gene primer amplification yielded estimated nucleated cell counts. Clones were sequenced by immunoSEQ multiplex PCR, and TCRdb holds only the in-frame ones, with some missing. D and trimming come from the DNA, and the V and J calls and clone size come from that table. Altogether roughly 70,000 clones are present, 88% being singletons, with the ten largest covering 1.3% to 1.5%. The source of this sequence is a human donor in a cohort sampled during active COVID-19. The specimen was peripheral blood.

The chain's CDR3 is CASSSRLAGGPHSYEQYF. CDR3 coding DNA: TGTGCCAGCAGCTCTCGACTAGCGGGAGGGCCCCACTCCTACGAGCAGTACTTC. The V call is TRBV14, the J call TRBJ2-7; 14 bases fit TRBD2. This CDR3 has 18 amino acids. V lost 5 bases to trimming and J lost 0 bases; unmatched junction nucleotides: 9. CDR1 is SGHDN and CDR2 is FVKESK in the germline V gene.